This T cell receptor (beta chain) was identified during a study of blood T cells in healthy people across ages. Per-sample yields of isolated PBMCs were at least 6 million. Findings and limits, study-wide: One million T cells yielded diversity estimates that were considered underestimates. Fewer expanded clones and more diversity marked long-lived versus aged donors.

This clonotype was detected many times. The antigen is unknown. Through a sample-barcoded 5' primer and a J-beta primer mix, a second PCR was run for 7 to 11 cycles. A 12-random-nucleotide template-switch adaptor tagged each cDNA molecule. TCRdb re-called the 5' RACE reads with MiXCR, one entry per CDR3 protein. The table records roughly 860,000 distinct CDR3 sequences, about 59% of them present only once. Sample: blood. The source of this sequence is a man under 40 in good health.

Here the CDR3 DNA reads TGCAGTGCAGAGGACCAAGAGACCCAGTACTTC. This codes for CSAEDQETQYF. The chain carries TRBV20-1 and TRBJ2-5; no definite D call. Germline-derived CDR1 and CDR2 are DFQATT and SNEGSKA (reference sequence). The CDR3 runs to 11 residues. Trimming cost V 6 bases and J 0 bases, with 5 bases left between them.